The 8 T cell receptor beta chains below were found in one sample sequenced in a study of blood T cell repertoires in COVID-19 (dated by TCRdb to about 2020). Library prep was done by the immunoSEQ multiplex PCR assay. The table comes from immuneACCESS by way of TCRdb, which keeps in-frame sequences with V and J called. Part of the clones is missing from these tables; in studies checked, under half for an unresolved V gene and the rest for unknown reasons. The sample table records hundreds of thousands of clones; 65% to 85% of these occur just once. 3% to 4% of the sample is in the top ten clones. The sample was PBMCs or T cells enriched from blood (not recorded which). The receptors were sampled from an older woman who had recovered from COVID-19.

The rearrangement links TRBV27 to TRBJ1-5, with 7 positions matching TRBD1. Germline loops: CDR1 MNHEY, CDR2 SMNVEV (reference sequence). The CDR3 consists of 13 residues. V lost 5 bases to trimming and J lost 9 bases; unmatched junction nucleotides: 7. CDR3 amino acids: CASSMGQSGPQHF. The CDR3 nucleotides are TGTGCCAGCAGTATGGGACAGTCAGGGCCCCAGCATTTT.

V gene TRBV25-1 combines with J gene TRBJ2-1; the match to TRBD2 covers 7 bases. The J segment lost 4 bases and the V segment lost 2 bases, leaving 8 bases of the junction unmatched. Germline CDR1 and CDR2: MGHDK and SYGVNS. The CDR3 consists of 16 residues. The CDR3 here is CASSEAWRESYNEQFF. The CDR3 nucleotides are TGTGCCAGCAGTGAAGCGTGGCGGGAGAGTTACAATGAGCAGTTCTTC.

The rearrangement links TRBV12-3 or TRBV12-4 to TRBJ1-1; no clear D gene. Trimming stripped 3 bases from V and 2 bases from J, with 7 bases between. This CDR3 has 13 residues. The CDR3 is CASSFRENTEAFF. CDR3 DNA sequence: TGTGCCAGCAGTTTTCGGGAAAACACTGAAGCTTTCTTT.

The CDR3 is CASSFSGSRYEQYF. The DNA for the CDR3 is TGTGCCAGCAGCTTCTCTGGGAGTCGGTACGAGCAGTACTTC. The chain uses TRBV5-8 and TRBJ2-7; D is possibly TRBD2 (5 bases). This CDR3 contains 14 residues. Trimming stripped 2 bases from V and 4 bases from J, with 13 bases between. Per germline, CDR1 SGHTS and CDR2 YDEGEE.

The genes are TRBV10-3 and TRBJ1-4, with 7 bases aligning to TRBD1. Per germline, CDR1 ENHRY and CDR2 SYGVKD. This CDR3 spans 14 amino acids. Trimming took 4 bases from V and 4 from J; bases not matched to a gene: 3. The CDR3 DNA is TGTGCCATCAGTGCTGGGACAGATAATGAAAAACTGTTTTTT. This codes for CAISAGTDNEKLFF.

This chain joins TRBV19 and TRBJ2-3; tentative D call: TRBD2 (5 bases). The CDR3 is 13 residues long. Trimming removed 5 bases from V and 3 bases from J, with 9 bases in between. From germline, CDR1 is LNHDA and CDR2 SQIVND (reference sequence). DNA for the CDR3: TGTGCCAGTAGTCCTTCGGGGACAGATACGCAGTATTTT. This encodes CASSPSGTDTQYF.

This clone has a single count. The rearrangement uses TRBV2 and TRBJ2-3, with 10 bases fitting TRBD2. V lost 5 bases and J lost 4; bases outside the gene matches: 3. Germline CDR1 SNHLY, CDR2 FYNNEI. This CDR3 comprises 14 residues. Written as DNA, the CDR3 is TGTGCCAGCAGTATCCTAGCGGGGGCAGATACGCAGTATTTT. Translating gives CASSILAGADTQYF. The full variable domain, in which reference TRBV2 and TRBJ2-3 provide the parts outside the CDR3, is EPEVTQTPSHQVTQMGQEVILRCVPISNHLYFYWYRQILGQKVEFLVSFYNNEISEKSEIFDDQFSVERPDGSNFTLKIRSTKLEDSAMYFCASSILAGADTQYFGPGTRLTVL.

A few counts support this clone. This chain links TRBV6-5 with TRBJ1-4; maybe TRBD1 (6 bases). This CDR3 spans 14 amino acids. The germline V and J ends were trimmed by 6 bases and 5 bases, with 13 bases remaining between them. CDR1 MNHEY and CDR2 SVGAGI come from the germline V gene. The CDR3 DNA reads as TGTGCCAGCAGAATAACAGGGTCGAATGAAAAACTGTTTTTT. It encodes CASRITGSNEKLFF.